A single sample gave rise to the 17 T cell receptor beta chains below, sequenced in a study of T cells in Graves' hyperthyroidism and ophthalmopathy. Amplification targeted TCR beta CDR3 regions from RNA transcripts. RT-PCR in the first round (using the HTBI primer set) targeted the TCR CDR3. Each CDR3 protein is one row after TCRdb ran MiXCR on the multiplex PCR reads. The sample lists almost 600,000 distinct CDR3 sequences, around 42% occurring once. The source material was peripheral blood or thyroid tissue (not recorded which). These receptors all come from a woman in her late teens or twenties with Graves' hyperthyroidism.

This clonotype was detected many times. The chain links TRBV12-3 or TRBV12-4 to TRBJ1-3; D unresolved. There are 13 residues in the CDR3. V shed 10 bases and J shed 8 bases, with 18 bases lying between them. The CDR3 loop reads CANSLERGDTIYF. The DNA of the CDR3 is TGTGCCAACTCCCTCGAAAGAGGTGACACCATATATTTT.

This clonotype was seen once. The CDR3 coding sequence is TGCGCCAGCAGCTTGGTCCGTAGAGGGGCCTTTTACGAGCAGTACTTC. Protein sequence: CASSLVRRGAFYEQYF. The chain combines TRBV5-1 with TRBJ2-7; D may be TRBD1 or TRBD2 (5 bases each). Germline values: CDR1 SGHRS, CDR2 YFSETQ. This CDR3 is built from 16 residues. Trimming shortened V by 0 bases and J by 4 bases, and 17 bases separated the two germline ends.

V usage is TRBV20-1 and J usage is TRBJ2-5, with 11 positions matching TRBD2. From germline, CDR1 is DFQATT and CDR2 SNEGSKA (reference sequence). The CDR3 loop spans 16 amino acids. With 2 bases clipped from V and 3 bases from J, the junction kept 8 bases outside the gene matches. This CDR3 is CSARSPLAGEEETQYF. For the CDR3, the DNA is TGCAGTGCTAGATCGCCACTAGCGGGAGAGGAAGAGACCCAGTACTTC.

V gene TRBV7-2 combines with J gene TRBJ2-7; D is ambiguous. Germline values: CDR1 SGHTA, CDR2 FQGNSA. V was cut by 6 bases and J by 9 bases, with 3 bases left in between. CDR3 size: 8 residues. This CDR3 reads CASRGQYF. CDR3 coding DNA: TGTGCCAGCAGAGGGCAGTACTTC.

This clonotype was observed at least ten times. The V gene is TRBV15, the J gene TRBJ2-3, with D uncertain. The CDR3 covers 12 residues. The V and J ends lost 0 bases and 6 bases respectively, with 4 bases between them. CDR1 LNHNV and CDR2 YYDKDF come from the germline V gene (reference sequence). The CDR3 nucleotides read TGTGCCACCAGCAGAGATGGGGATACGCAGTATTTT. Protein sequence: CATSRDGDTQYF.

This clonotype was counted a single time. The rearrangement uses TRBV24-1 and TRBJ1-2; D unclear. CDR1 KGHDR and CDR2 SFDVKD come from the germline V gene. The length of the CDR3 is 15 residues. Trimming removed 3 bases at V and 6 bases at J, with 16 bases between. In nucleotides, the CDR3 is TGTGCCACCAGTGATCCCCTCTCCCCACGCGATGGCTACACCTTC. The encoded protein is CATSDPLSPRDGYTF.

This chain joins TRBV20-1 and TRBJ2-7, with D perhaps TRBD1 (5 bases). Germline loops: CDR1 DFQATT, CDR2 SNEGSKA (reference sequence). The CDR3 contains 12 residues. The DNA of the CDR3 is TGCAGCGTTGGCTGGCAGGGTGACGAGCAGTACTTC. This translates into CSVGWQGDEQYF.

V is TRBV10-1 and J is TRBJ2-7; 7 bases map to TRBD2. After removal of 3 bases from V and 2 bases from J, the junction contained 4 bases not matched to a gene. Germline CDR1 is WNHNN and CDR2 is SYGVQD (reference sequence). This CDR3 is 14 amino acids long. The CDR3 DNA reads TGCGCCAGCAGTGACGCGGGGAGGGCCTACGAGCAGTACTTC. Translating gives CASSDAGRAYEQYF.

The genes are TRBV29-1 and TRBJ2-7; the match to TRBD1 covers 10 bases. Germline loops: CDR1 SQVTM, CDR2 ANQGSEA. Unmatched junction bases numbered 6, after V lost 8 bases and J lost 5 bases. The CDR3 consists of 12 residues. The CDR3 loop reads CSTGTGVDEQYF. CDR3 nucleotide sequence: TGCAGCACGGGGACAGGGGTCGACGAGCAGTACTTC.

This clonotype was detected many times. This rearrangement joins TRBV10-3 to TRBJ2-7; TRBD1 matches at 8 bases. V lost 7 bases, J lost 5 bases, and 10 bases stayed unmatched. The CDR3 runs 14 residues. Per the germline V gene, CDR1 is ENHRY and CDR2 is SYGVKD. The CDR3 spells CAIKIGQGGDEQYF. CDR3 nucleotide sequence: TGTGCCATCAAAATTGGACAGGGTGGGGACGAGCAGTACTTC.

V and J are TRBV7-2 and TRBJ1-4; TRBD1 is a possible D gene (5 bases). The CDR3 has 14 residues. V shed 5 bases and J shed 7 bases, with 14 bases lying between them. Germline V gives CDR1 SGHTA, CDR2 FQGNSA. The DNA for the CDR3 is TGTGCCAGCAGCCCGCGGACAAGTCGTGAAAAACTGTTTTTT. It encodes CASSPRTSREKLFF.

V and J are TRBV6-2 or TRBV6-3 and TRBJ2-7; 8 bases fit TRBD2. Germline loops: CDR1 MNHEY, CDR2 SVGEGT. The V and J ends lost 4 bases and 2 bases, in that order; junction bases with no gene match: 7. The CDR3 has 15 residues. CDR3 coding DNA: TGTGCCAGCAGTTTCGTAGCGGGGCTAACCTACGAGCAGTACTTC. It encodes CASSFVAGLTYEQYF.

The chain is built from TRBV27 and TRBJ1-5, with D perhaps TRBD1 (5 bases). Trimming left V 8 bases short and J 3 bases short, with 17 bases between. CDR3 length: 15 amino acids. CDR1 and CDR2 from the germline V gene are MNHEY and SMNVEV (reference sequence). CDR3 bases: TGTGCCAGCCGCCGGGGCTCGCAACCCAATCAGCCCCAGCATTTT. Translated: CASRRGSQPNQPQHF.

This clonotype has a count of ten or more. The rearrangement links TRBV12-3 or TRBV12-4 to TRBJ1-2, with 7 nucleotides matching TRBD1. The ends lost 5 bases at V and 3 bases at J; junction bases unmatched: 6. CDR3 length: 14 residues. CDR3 bases: TGTGCCAGCAGTCTCCCCGGGACAGACTATGGCTACACCTTC. Translation: CASSLPGTDYGYTF.

This sequence joins TRBV11-1 and TRBJ2-5; 13 nucleotides match TRBD2. Trimming took 6 bases from V and 4 from J; bases not matched to a gene: 5. The CDR3 totals 15 residues. Per the germline V gene, CDR1 is SGHAT and CDR2 is FQDESV (reference sequence). The CDR3 coding sequence is TGTGCCAGCAGTGAGGGACTAGCGGGACCAGAGACCCAGTACTTC. It translates to CASSEGLAGPETQYF. Using reference TRBV11-1 and TRBJ2-5 for the parts outside the CDR3, the full variable domain is EAEVAQSPRYKITEKSQAVAFWCDPISGHATLYWYRQILGQGPELLVQFQDESVVDDSQLPKDRFSAERLKGVDSTLKIQPAELGDSAMYLCASSEGLAGPETQYFGPGTRLLVL.

A remark on this clonotype: The junction departs from germline at one end; a sequencing error may be responsible. V usage is TRBV12-3 or TRBV12-4 and J usage is TRBJ2-7; 14 nucleotides match TRBD2. This CDR3 has 19 residues. CDR3 nucleotides: TGTACCAGCAGTATACTCGGGACTAGCGGGAGCGCAACACCTTACGAGCAGTACTTC. Translation gives CTSSILGTSGSATPYEQYF.

This clonotype was observed at least ten times. CDR3: CAITAGQEDGNTIYF. DNA for the CDR3: TGTGCCATCACTGCGGGACAGGAAGATGGAAACACCATATATTTT. The chain has TRBV10-3 and TRBJ1-3, with 8 bases aligning to TRBD1. Germline CDR1 reads ENHRY; CDR2 reads SYGVKD. The CDR3 has 15 amino acids. With 7 bases clipped from V and 3 bases from J, the junction kept 8 bases outside the gene matches.